What follows are 14 T cell receptor beta chains derived from one specimen sequenced in a study of radiotherapy plus CTLA-4 blockade in lung cancer. The assay was immunoSEQ multiplex PCR, and TCRdb's table has in-frame clones only and misses some. Among about 97,000 clones, around 74% were seen once, and the ten largest hold about 3%. The material was peripheral blood, obtained from a patient treated with radiotherapy plus ipilimumab. The source of these receptors is a human donor with non-small cell lung cancer who had a partial response to radiotherapy plus ipilimumab. Some clones in this sample may be carry-over from other donors' samples.

V usage is TRBV27 and J usage is TRBJ2-5; TRBD1 agrees at 11 bases. CDR1 is MNHEY, CDR2 SMNVEV, per germline (reference sequence). V shed 6 bases, J shed 9 bases, and the junction held 24 bases outside the gene matches. The length of the CDR3 is 19 residues. This CDR3 reads CASSPRLLFGQGAVQAQYF. The CDR3 nucleotides are TGTGCCAGCAGCCCACGACTCCTCTTCGGACAGGGGGCTGTGCAGGCCCAGTACTTC.

The V and J genes are TRBV7-2 and TRBJ1-5; D ambiguous. This CDR3 has 14 amino acids. The germline gives CDR1 SGHTA, CDR2 FQGNSA. Trimming removed 5 bases from V and 3 bases from J, with 11 bases in between. The DNA of the CDR3 is TGTGCCAGCAGCAGGCGGGCTATCAATCAGCCCCAGCATTTT. It translates to CASSRRAINQPQHF.

The rearrangement uses TRBV29-1 and TRBJ1-1; maybe TRBD1 (6 bases). Germline assignment: CDR1 SQVTM and CDR2 ANQGSEA. This CDR3 region has 11 residues. V lost 7 bases, J lost 1 base, and 7 bases lay in between. In DNA, the CDR3 is TGCAGCGGAGGGGGGAACACTGAAGCTTTCTTT. Translating it yields CSGGGNTEAFF.

The V call is TRBV28, the J call TRBJ2-7; 9 bases agree with TRBD2. With 1 base clipped from V and 2 bases from J, the junction kept 0 bases outside the gene matches. Germline V gene sequence: CDR1 MDHEN, CDR2 SYDVKM. This CDR3 is 14 amino acids long. The CDR3 coding sequence is TGTGCCAGCAGTTTATTAGCGGGAGCCTACGAGCAGTACTTC. Protein: CASSLLAGAYEQYF.

The CDR3 DNA follows: TGCAGCCGAGCGAGTTCACCCCTCCACTTT. It translates to CSRASSPLHF. The chain joins TRBV29-1 to TRBJ1-6; D is unresolved. The CDR3 sequence is 10 residues long. Per germline, CDR1 SQVTM and CDR2 ANQGSEA. The V end was cut by 8 bases, the J end by 9 bases, with 8 bases between. The entire variable domain, with the rest obtained from reference TRBV29-1 and TRBJ1-6, is as follows: SAVISQKPSRDICQRGTSLTIQCQVDSQVTMMFWYRQQPGQSLTLIATANQGSEATYESGFVIDKFPISRPNLTFSTLTVSNMSPEDSSIYLCSRASSPLHFGNGTRLTVT.

V gene TRBV6-1 combines with J gene TRBJ2-3; the D is unclear. The CDR3 is 17 residues long. Germline CDR1 is MNHNS and CDR2 is SASEGT. V was pared by 1 base and J by 0 bases, with 14 bases between. CDR3 protein: CASSEESGSPSTDTQYF. In DNA, the CDR3 is TGTGCCAGCAGTGAAGAGTCGGGTTCCCCTAGCACAGATACGCAGTATTTT.

The table lists this clone with a count of one. The rearrangement links TRBV19 to TRBJ2-1; 11 positions agree with TRBD2. The CDR3 loop spans 16 amino acids. Trimming cost V 5 bases and J 5 bases; bases outside gene matches: 8. Per the germline V gene, CDR1 is LNHDA and CDR2 is SQIVND (reference sequence). The CDR3 loop reads CASSLPPSGGNNEQFF. The CDR3 DNA is TGTGCCAGTAGTCTCCCCCCTAGCGGGGGGAACAATGAGCAGTTCTTC.

CDR3 sequence reads: CATSLTGNTEAFF. In DNA form, the CDR3 reads TGTGCCACCAGCCTGACAGGGAACACTGAAGCTTTCTTT. The rearrangement uses TRBV15 and TRBJ1-1; weak D call: TRBD1 (6 bases). Deletions cut 5 bases from V and 1 base from J, with 8 bases between. CDR1 LNHNV and CDR2 YYDKDF come from the germline V gene (reference sequence). The CDR3 is 13 amino acids. Drawing the rest from reference TRBV15 and TRBJ1-1, the complete variable domain is DAMVIQNPRYQVTQFGKPVTLSCSQTLNHNVMYWYQQKSSQAPKLLFHYYDKDFNNEADTPDNFQSRRPNTSFCFLDIRSPGLGDTAMYLCATSLTGNTEAFFGQGTRLTVV.

The V call is TRBV4-2, the J call TRBJ1-3; D ambiguous. Germline CDR1 LGHNA, CDR2 YNFKEQ. The CDR3 has 16 residues. Deletions cut 1 base from V and 0 bases from J, with 10 bases between. CDR3 loop: CASSQGRGGSGNTIYF. The CDR3 coding sequence is TGTGCCAGCAGCCAAGGCCGAGGAGGCTCTGGAAACACCATATATTTT.

In its sample, this clone was seen once. The CDR3 region has the DNA TGTGCCAGCAGCTTAGTAAGCCCCTTGTACTACAATGAGCAGTTCTTC. This encodes CASSLVSPLYYNEQFF. V is TRBV7-6 and J is TRBJ2-1, with no clear D. Germline V gives CDR1 SGHVS, CDR2 FNYEAQ. Trimming took off 1 base at V and 3 bases at J, with 13 bases between the two ends. The CDR3 loop spans 16 amino acids.

The chain carries TRBV5-5 and TRBJ2-2; TRBD1 agrees at 8 bases. V gave up 3 bases and J gave up 1 base; unmatched junction bases: 5. CDR1 is SGHKS, CDR2 YYEKEE, per germline (reference sequence). There are 16 residues in the CDR3. The CDR3, as DNA: TGTGCCAGCAGCTCCAGGACAGGGATGAACACCGGGGAGCTGTTTTTT. This sequence encodes CASSSRTGMNTGELFF.

CDR3 DNA sequence: TGTGCCAGCAGCGTAGCCGCTGGGGCCAACGTCCTGACTTTC. It yields the protein CASSVAAGANVLTF. The rearrangement links TRBV9 to TRBJ2-6; the D is unclear. Germline CDR1 is SGDLS and CDR2 is YYNGEE. The CDR3 runs 14 residues. V was shortened by 0 bases and J by 2 bases, with 3 bases between the two germline ends.

The chain combines TRBV19 with TRBJ1-2; TRBD1 matches at 8 bases. Germline assignment: CDR1 LNHDA and CDR2 SQIVND (reference sequence). V trimming: 9 bases; J trimming: 4 bases; junction bases outside the gene matches: 10. This CDR3 has 14 amino acids. Here the CDR3 reads CASRRQGSFYGYTF. Here the CDR3 DNA reads TGTGCCAGCAGAAGACAGGGGAGTTTCTATGGCTACACCTTC. The variable domain in full, with the rest retrieved from reference TRBV19 and TRBJ1-2, is DGGITQSPKYLFRKEGQNVTLSCEQNLNHDAMYWYRQDPGQGLRLIYYSQIVNDFQKGDIAEGYSVSREKKESFPLTVTSAQKNPTAFYLCASRRQGSFYGYTFGSGTRLTVV.

This clone was recorded a few times. J is TRBJ2-7 and V is TRBV6-1, with 10 bases lining up with TRBD2. The CDR3 runs 13 residues. Germline trimming cut 9 bases from V and 4 bases from J; bases unmatched to any gene: 6. Germline CDR1 and CDR2: MNHNS and SASEGT. CDR3 coding DNA: TGTGCCAGTACGACTAGCGGGCGGTACGAGCAGTACTTC. Protein sequence: CASTTSGRYEQYF.